This T cell receptor (beta chain) appears in the sequencing data of a study of blood T cell repertoires in COVID-19. Some clones are missing from TCRdb's copy, which holds only in-frame ones; the method was immunoSEQ multiplex PCR. The table has approximately 140,000 clones, over 70% seen once; the top ten hold roughly 3.9%. The sequenced sample consisted of PBMCs or T cells enriched from blood (not recorded which). The TCR was taken from a man aged 45-60 years in a cohort exposed to, infected with or recovered from COVID-19 (not recorded which).

CDR3 in amino acids: CASSTSSQVSANSPLHF. The CDR3, as DNA: TGCGCCAGCAGCACCTCTTCACAGGTTTCGGCTAATTCACCCCTCCACTTT. V usage is TRBV5-1 and J usage is TRBJ1-6, with a possible D match to TRBD1 (5 bases). Germline V gene lookup returns CDR1 SGHRS and CDR2 YFSETQ. The CDR3 runs 17 residues. V lost 4 bases and J lost 6, with 20 bases in between.